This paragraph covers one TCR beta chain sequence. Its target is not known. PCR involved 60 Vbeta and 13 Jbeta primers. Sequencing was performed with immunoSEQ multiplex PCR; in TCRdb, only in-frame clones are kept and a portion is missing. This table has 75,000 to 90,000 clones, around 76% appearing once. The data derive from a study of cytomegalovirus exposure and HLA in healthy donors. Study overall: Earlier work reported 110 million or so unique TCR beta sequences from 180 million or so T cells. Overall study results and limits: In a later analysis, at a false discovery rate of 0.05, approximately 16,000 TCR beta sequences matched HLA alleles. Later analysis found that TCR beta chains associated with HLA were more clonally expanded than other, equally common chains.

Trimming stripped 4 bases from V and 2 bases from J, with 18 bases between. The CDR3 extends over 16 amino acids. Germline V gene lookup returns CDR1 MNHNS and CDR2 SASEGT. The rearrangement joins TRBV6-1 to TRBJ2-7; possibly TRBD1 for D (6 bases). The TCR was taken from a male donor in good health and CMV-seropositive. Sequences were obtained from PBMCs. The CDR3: CASSAYPGTLPYEQYF. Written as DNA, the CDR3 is TGTGCCAGCAGTGCTTATCCCGGGACACTGCCCTACGAGCAGTACTTC.